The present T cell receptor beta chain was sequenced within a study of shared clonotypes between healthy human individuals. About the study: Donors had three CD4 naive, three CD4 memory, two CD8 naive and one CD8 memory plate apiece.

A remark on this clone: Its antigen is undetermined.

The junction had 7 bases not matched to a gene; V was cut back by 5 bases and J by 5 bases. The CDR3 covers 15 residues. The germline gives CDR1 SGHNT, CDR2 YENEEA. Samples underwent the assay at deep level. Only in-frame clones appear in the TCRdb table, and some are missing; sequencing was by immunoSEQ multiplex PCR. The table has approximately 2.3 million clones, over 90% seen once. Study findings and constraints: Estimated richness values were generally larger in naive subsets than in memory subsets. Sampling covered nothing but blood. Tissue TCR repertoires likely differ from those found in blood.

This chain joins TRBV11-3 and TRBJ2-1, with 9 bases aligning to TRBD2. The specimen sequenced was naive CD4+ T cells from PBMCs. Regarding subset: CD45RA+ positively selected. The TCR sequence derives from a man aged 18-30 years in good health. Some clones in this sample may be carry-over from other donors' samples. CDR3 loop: CASSPIAGANNEQFF. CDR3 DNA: TGTGCCAGCAGCCCAATAGCGGGAGCCAACAATGAGCAGTTCTTC.